The clone carrying this T cell receptor (beta chain) was seen repeatedly, ten times or more. Trimming removed 4 bases from V and 2 bases from J, with 8 bases in between. Germline loops: CDR1 MGHDK, CDR2 SYGVNS. The CDR3 extends over 13 amino acids. This sample stems from a study of early T cells in non-severe SARS-CoV-2 infection. Study information: With bulk RNA from unsorted whole blood as input, sequencing yielded unpaired chains.

The TCR library protocol attached unique molecular identifiers to the individual cDNA molecules. Each CDR3 protein gets one entry after TCRdb re-called the 5' RACE reads with MiXCR. The sample has around 77,000 distinct CDR3 sequences, 10% seen once; the top ten hold over 6%. The chain carries TRBV25-1 and TRBJ1-1, with D tentatively TRBD1 (5 bases). The sequence was obtained from an adult who was a healthcare worker with PCR-confirmed SARS-CoV-2 infection or an uninfected control (not recorded which). Source: whole blood, taken at baseline. The CDR3 DNA sequence: TGTGCCAGCAGTGCAACAGGAAACACTGAAGCTTTCTTT. Translating gives CASSATGNTEAFF.